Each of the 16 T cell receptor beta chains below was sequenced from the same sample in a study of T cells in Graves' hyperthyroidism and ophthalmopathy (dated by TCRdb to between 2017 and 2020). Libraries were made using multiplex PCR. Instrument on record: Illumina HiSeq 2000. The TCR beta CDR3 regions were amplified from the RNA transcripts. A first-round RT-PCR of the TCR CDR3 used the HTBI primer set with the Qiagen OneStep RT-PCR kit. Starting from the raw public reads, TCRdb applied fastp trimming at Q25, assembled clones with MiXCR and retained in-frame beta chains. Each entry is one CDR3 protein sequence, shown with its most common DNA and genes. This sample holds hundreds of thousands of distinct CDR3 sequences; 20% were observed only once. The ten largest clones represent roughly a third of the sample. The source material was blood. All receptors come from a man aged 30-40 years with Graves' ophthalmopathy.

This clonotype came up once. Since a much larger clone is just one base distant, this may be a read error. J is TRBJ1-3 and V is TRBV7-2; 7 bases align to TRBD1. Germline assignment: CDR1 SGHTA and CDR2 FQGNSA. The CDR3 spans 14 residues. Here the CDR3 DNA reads TGTGCCAGCAGCTTCGACAGGGTTGGAAACGCCATATATTTT. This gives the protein CASSFDRVGNAIYF.

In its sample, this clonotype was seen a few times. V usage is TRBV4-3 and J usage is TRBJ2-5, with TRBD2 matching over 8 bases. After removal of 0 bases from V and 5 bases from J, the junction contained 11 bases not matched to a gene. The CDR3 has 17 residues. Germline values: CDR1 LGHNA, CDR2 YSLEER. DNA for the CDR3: TGCGCCAGCAGCCAAGATCATAGTCGGGGGGGCTGGGAGACCCAGTACTTC. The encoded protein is CASSQDHSRGGWETQYF.

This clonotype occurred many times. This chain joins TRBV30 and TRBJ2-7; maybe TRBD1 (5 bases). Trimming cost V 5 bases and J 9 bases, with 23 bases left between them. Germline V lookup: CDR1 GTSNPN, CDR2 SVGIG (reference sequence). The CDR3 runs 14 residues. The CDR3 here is CAWGAERQGAWQYF. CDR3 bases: TGTGCCTGGGGGGCCGAACGGCAGGGTGCGTGGCAGTACTTC.

CDR3 coding DNA: TGTGCCAGCAGTTACGAGACAGGGGTCAATGAGCAGTTCTTC. Protein: CASSYETGVNEQFF. V is TRBV6-5 and J is TRBJ2-1, with 8 bases matching TRBD1. This CDR3 has 14 amino acids. Looked up from germline, CDR1 is MNHEY and CDR2 is SVGAGI. V trimming: 2 bases; J trimming: 6 bases; junction bases outside the gene matches: 3.

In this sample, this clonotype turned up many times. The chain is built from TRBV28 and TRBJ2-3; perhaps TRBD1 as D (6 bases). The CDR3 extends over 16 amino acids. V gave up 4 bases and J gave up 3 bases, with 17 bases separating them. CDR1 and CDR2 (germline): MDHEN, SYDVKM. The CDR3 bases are TGTGCCAGCAGTTCGAATTATCAAGGACAGACAGATACGCAGTATTTT. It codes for CASSSNYQGQTDTQYF.

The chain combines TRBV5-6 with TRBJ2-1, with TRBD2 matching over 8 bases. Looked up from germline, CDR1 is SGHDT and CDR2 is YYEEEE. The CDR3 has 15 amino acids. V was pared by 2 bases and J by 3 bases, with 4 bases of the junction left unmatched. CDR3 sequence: CASSFWTSSYNEQFF. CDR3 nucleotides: TGTGCCAGCAGCTTTTGGACTAGCAGCTACAATGAGCAGTTCTTC. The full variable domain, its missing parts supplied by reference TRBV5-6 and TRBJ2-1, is DAGVTQSPTHLIKTRGQQVTLRCSPKSGHDTVSWYQQALGQGPQFIFQYYEEEERQRGNFPDRFSGHQFPNYSSELNVNALLLGDSALYLCASSFWTSSYNEQFFGPGTRLTVL.

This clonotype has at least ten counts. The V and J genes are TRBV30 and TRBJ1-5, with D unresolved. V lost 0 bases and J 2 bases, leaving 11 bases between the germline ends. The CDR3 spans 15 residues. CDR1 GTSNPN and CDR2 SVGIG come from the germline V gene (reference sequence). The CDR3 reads CAWSVAGFGNQPQHF. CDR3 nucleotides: TGTGCCTGGAGTGTAGCCGGTTTCGGCAATCAGCCCCAGCATTTT.

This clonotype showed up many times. The CDR3 DNA sequence: TGTGCCAGCGGGAGTAGCGGGAGTGACGGGGGCAATGAGCAGTTCTTC. It translates to CASGSSGSDGGNEQFF. The rearrangement links TRBV28 to TRBJ2-1, with 9 nucleotides matching TRBD2. The CDR3 sequence is 16 residues long. V dropped 8 bases and J dropped 6; count of bases not matched to a gene: 14. Germline values: CDR1 MDHEN, CDR2 SYDVKM.

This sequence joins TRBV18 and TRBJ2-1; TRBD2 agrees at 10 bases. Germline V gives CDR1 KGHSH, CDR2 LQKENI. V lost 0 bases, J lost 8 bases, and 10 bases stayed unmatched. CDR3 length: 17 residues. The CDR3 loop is CASSPPWLAGEGDEQFF. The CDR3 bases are TGTGCCAGCTCACCACCGTGGCTAGCGGGAGAAGGCGATGAGCAGTTCTTC.

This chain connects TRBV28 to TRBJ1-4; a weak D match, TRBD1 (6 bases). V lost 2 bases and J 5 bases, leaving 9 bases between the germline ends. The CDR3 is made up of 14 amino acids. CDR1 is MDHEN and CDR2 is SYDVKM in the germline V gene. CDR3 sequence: CASSLQGFNEKLFF. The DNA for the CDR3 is TGTGCCAGCAGTTTACAGGGGTTCAATGAAAAACTGTTTTTT.

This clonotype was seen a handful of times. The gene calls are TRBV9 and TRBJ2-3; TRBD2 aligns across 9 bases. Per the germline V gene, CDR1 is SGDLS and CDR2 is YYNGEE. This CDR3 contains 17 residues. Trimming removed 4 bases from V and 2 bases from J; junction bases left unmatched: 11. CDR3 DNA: TGTGCCAGCAGCCCCCGACCTAGCGGGGTCGTCACAGATACGCAGTATTTT. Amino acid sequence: CASSPRPSGVVTDTQYF.

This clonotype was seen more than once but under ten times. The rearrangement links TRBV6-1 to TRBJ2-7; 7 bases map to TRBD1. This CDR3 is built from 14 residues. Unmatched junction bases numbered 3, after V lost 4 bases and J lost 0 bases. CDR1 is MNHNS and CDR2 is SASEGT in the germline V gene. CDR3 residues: CASSGGQASYEQYF. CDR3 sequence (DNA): TGTGCCAGCAGTGGCGGACAGGCCTCCTACGAGCAGTACTTC.

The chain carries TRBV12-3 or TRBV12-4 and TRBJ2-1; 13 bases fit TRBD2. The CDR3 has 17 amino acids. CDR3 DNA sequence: TGTGCTCGGAGGACTAGCGGGAGAACTCTCCCCTACAATGAGCAGTTCTTC. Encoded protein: CARRTSGRTLPYNEQFF.

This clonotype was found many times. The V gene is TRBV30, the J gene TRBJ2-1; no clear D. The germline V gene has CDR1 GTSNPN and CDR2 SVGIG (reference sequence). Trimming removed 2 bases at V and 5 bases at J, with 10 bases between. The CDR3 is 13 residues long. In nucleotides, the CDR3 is TGTGCCTGGAGTCTCGGACGGAACAATGAGCAGTTCTTC. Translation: CAWSLGRNNEQFF.

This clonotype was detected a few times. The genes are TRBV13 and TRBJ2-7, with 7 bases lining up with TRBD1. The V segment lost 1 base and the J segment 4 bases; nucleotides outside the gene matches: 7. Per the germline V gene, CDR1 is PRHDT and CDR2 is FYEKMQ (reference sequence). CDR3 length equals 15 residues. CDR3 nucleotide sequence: TGTGCCAGCAGCTTAGCTGACAGGGAGATTTACGAGCAGTACTTC. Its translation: CASSLADREIYEQYF.

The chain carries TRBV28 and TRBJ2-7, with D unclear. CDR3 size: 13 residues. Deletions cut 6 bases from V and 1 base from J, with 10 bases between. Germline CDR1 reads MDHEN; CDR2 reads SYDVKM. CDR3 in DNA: TGTGCCAGCAGGGACCGCCAATCCTACGAGCAGTACTTC. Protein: CASRDRQSYEQYF.